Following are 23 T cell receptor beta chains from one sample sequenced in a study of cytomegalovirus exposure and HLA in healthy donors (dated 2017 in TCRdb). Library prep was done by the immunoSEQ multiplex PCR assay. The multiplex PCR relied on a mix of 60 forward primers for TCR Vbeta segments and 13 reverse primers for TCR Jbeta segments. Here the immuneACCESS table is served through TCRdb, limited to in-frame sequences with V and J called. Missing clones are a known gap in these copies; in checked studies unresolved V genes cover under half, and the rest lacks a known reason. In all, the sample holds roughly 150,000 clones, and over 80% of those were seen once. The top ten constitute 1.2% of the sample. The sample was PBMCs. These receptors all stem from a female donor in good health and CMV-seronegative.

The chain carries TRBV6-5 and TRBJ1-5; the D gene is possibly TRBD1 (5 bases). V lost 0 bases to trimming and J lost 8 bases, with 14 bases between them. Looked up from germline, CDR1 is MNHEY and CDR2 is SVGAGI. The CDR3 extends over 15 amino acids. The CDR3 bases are TGTGCCAGCAGTTACTCTGGCAGGGATAAGGAGCCCCAGCATTTT. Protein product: CASSYSGRDKEPQHF.

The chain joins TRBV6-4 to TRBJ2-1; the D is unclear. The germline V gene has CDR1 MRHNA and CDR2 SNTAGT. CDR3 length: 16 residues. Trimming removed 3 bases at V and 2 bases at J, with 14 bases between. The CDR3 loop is CASSEVVGPTYNEQFF. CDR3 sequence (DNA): TGTGCCAGCAGTGAGGTCGTGGGCCCCACCTACAATGAGCAGTTCTTC.

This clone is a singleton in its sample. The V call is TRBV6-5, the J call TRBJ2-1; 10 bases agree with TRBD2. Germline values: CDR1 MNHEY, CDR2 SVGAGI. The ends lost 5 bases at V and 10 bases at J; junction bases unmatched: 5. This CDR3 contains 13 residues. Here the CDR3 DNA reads TGTGCCAGCAGTCCAGCGGGAGGGCCAGAGCAGTTCTTC. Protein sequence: CASSPAGGPEQFF.

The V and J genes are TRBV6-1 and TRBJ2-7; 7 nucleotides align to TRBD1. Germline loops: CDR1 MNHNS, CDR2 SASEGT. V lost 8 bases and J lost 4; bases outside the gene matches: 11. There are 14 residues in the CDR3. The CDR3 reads CASEGRDRGYEQYF. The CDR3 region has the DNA TGTGCCAGCGAGGGCAGGGACAGAGGGTACGAGCAGTACTTC.

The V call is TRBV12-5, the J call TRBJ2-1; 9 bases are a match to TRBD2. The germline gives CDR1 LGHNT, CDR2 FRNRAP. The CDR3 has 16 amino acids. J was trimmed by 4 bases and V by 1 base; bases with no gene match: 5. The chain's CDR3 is CASGLGRLAGYNEQFF. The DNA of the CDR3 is TGTGCTAGTGGTTTGGGTAGGCTAGCGGGATACAATGAGCAGTTCTTC.

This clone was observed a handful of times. The CDR3 sequence is CASSENRATNEKLFF. In nucleotides, the CDR3 is TGTGCCAGCAGTGAAAATCGGGCAACTAATGAAAAACTGTTTTTT. The chain joins TRBV6-1 to TRBJ1-4; no reliable D call. Trimming removed 2 bases from V and 0 bases from J, with 7 bases in between. Germline V gene data show CDR1 as MNHNS and CDR2 as SASEGT. The CDR3 is 15 amino acids.

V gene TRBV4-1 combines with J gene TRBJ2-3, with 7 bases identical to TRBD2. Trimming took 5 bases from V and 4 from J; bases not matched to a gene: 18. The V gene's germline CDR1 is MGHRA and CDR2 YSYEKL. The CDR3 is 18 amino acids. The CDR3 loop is CASSSGGLRRVGPDTQYF. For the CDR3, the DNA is TGCGCCAGCAGCTCGGGGGGTTTGAGGCGGGTGGGGCCAGATACGCAGTATTTT.

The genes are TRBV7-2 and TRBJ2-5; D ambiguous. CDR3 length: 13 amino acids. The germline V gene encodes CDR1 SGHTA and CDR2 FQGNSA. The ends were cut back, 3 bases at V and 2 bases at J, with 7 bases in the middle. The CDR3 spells CASSFWRQETQYF. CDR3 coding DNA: TGTGCCAGCAGCTTTTGGCGGCAAGAGACCCAGTACTTC.

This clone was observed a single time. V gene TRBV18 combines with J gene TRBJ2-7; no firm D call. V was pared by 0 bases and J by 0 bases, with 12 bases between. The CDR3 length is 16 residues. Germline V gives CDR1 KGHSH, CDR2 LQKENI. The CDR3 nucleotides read TGTGCCAGCTCACCACCTGGAACGATAGCCTCCTACGAGCAGTACTTC. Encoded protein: CASSPPGTIASYEQYF.

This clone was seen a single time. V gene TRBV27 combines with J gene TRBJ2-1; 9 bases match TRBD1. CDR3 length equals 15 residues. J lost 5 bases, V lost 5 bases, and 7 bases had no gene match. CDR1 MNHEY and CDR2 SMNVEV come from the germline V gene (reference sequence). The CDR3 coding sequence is TGTGCCAGCAGTGCAACAGGGGGCCTCCACAATGAGCAGTTCTTC. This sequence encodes CASSATGGLHNEQFF.

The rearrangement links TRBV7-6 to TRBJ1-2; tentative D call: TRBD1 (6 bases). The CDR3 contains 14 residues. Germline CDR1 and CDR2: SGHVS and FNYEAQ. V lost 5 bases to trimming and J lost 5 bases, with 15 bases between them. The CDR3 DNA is TGTGCCAGCAGCCCAACGACAGGCCAGTATGGCTACACCTTC. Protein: CASSPTTGQYGYTF.

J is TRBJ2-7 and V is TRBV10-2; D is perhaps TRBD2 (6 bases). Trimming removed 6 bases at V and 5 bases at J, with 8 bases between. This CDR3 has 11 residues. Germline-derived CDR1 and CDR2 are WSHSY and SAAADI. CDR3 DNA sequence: TGCGCCAGCAGGACTAGGGACGAGCAGTACTTC. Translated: CASRTRDEQYF.

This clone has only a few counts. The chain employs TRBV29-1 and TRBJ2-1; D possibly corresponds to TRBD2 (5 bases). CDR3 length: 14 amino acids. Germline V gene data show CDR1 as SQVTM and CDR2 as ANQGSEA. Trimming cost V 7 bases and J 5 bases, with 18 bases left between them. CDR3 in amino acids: CSGALLDGNNEQFF. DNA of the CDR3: TGCAGCGGTGCCCTCTTGGACGGGAACAATGAGCAGTTCTTC.

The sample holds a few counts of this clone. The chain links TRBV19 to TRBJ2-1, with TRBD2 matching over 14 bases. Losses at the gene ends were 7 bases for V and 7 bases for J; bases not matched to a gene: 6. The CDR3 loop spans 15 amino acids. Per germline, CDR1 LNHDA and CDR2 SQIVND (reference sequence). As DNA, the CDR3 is TGTGCCAGTACCCTAGGGACTAGCGGGAGAAATGAGCAGTTCTTC. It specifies CASTLGTSGRNEQFF. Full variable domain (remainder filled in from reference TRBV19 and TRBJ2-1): DGGITQSPKYLFRKEGQNVTLSCEQNLNHDAMYWYRQDPGQGLRLIYYSQIVNDFQKGDIAEGYSVSREKKESFPLTVTSAQKNPTAFYLCASTLGTSGRNEQFFGPGTRLTVL.

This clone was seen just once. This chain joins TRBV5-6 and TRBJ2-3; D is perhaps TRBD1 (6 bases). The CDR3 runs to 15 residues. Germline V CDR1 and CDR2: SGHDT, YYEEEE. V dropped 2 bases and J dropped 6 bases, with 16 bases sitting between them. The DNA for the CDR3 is TGTGCCAGCAGCTTCCGATCCACAGGGATGGATACGCAGTATTTT. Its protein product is CASSFRSTGMDTQYF.

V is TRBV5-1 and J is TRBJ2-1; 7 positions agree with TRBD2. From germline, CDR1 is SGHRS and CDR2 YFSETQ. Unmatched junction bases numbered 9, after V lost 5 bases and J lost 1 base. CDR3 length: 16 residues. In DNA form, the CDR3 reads TGCGCCAGCAGGCTCTCGACTAGCAGATCCTACAATGAGCAGTTCTTC. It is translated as CASRLSTSRSYNEQFF.

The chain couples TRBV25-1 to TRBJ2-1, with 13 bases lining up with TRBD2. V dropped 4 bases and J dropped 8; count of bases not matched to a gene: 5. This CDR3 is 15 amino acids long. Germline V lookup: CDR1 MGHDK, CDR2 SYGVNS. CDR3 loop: CASSGGTSGTDEQFF. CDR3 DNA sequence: TGTGCCAGCAGTGGGGGGACTAGCGGGACCGATGAGCAGTTCTTC.

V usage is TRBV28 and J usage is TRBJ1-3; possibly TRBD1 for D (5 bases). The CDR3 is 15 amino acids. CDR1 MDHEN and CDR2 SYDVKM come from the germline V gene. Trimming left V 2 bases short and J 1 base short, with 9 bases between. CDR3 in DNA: TGTGCCAGCAGTTTACACAGGCCTTCTGGAAACACCATATATTTT. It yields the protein CASSLHRPSGNTIYF.

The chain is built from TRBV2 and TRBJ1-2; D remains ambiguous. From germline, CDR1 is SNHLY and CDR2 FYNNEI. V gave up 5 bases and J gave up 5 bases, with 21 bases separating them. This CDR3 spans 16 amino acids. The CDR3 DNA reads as TGTGCCAGCAGTATGACTGTCTTTCAGAACCAATATGGCTACACCTTC. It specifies CASSMTVFQNQYGYTF.

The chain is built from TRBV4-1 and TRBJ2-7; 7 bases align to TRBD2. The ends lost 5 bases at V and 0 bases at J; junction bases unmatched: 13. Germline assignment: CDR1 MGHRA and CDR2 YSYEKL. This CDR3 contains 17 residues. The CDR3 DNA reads TGCGCCAGCAGCGCCAGTTCGGGAGGCGATAGCTCCTACGAGCAGTACTTC. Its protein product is CASSASSGGDSSYEQYF.

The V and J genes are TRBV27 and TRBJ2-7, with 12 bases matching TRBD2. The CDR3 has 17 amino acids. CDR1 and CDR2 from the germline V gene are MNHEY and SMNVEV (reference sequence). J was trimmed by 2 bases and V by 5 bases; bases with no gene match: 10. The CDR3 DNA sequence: TGTGCCAGCAGTGGACTAGCGGGATCTCATGGGGCCTACGAGCAGTACTTC. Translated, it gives CASSGLAGSHGAYEQYF.

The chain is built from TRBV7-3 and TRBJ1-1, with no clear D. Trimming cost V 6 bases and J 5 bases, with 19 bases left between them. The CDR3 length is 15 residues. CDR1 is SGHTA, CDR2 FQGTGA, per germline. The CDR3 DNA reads TGTGCCAGCAGGTCAACGACCGGGGTGGGAACTGAAGCTTTCTTT. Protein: CASRSTTGVGTEAFF.

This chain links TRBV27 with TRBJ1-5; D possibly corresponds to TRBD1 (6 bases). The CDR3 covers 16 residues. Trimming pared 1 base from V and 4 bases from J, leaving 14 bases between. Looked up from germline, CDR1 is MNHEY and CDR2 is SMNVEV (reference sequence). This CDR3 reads CASSLLGGAGNQPQHF. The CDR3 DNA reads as TGTGCCAGCAGTTTATTAGGGGGGGCAGGGAATCAGCCCCAGCATTTT.